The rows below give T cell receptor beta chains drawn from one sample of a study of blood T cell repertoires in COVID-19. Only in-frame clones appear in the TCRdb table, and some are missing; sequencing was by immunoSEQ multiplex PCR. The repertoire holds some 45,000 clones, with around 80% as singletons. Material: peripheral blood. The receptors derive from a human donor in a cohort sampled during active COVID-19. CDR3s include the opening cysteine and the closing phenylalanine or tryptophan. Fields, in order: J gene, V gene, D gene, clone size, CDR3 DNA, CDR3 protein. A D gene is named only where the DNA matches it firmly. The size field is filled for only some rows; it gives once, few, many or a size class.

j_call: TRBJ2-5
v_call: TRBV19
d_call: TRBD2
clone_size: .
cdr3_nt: TGTGCCAGTAGTATCTGGGCTAGCGGGAGCGAAGAGACCCAGTACTTC
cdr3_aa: CASSIWASGSEETQYF

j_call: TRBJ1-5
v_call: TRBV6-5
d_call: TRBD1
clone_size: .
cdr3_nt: TGTGCCAGCAGCCCCACCGGGACAGGCGGCCAGCCCCAGCATTTT
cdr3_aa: CASSPTGTGGQPQHF

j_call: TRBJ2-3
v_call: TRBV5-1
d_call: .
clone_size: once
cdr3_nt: TGCGCCAGCAGCTCCGCAGGCCACAGGGTAACAGATACGCAGTATTTT
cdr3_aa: CASSSAGHRVTDTQYF

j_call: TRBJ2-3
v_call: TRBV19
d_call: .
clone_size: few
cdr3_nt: TGTGCCAGTAGTATGAGGGGGACAGATACGCAGTATTTT
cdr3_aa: CASSMRGTDTQYF

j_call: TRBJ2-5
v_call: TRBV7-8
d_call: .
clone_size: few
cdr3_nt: TGTGCCAGCAGCTTAAGGGGCTACCAAGAGACCCAGTACTTC
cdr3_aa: CASSLRGYQETQYF

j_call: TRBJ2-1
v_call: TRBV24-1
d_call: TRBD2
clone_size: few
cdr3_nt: TGTGCCACCAGTGAGGGGACTAGCGGGGCGACCTACAATGAGCAGTTCTTC
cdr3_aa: CATSEGTSGATYNEQFF

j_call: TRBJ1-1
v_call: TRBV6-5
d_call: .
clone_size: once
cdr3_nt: TGTGCCAGCAGTTTACAGGGCCCGAACACTGAAGCTTTCTTT
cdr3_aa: CASSLQGPNTEAFF

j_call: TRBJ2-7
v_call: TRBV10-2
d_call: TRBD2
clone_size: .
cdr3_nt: TGCGCCAGCAGTGGGAAGCGGGAGGCCTCCTACGAGCAGTACTTC
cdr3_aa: CASSGKREASYEQYF

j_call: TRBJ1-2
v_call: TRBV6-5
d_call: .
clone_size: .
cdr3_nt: TGTGCCAGCAGAGCGGACGTGTTGGGCTACACCTTC
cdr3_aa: CASRADVLGYTF

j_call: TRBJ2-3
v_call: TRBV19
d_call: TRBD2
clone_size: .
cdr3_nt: TGTGCCAGTAGCTACACACTAGCGGGAGGGGGTGATACGCAGTATTTT
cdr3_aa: CASSYTLAGGGDTQYF

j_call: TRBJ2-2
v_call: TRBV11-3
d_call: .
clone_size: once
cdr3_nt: TGTGCCAGCAGCTTAGTGCGAGCCTCCGGGGAGCTGTTTTTT
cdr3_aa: CASSLVRASGELFF

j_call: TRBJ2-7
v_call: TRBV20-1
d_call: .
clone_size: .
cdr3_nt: TGCAGTGCTAGCGAGACTTACGAGCAGTACTTC
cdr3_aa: CSASETYEQYF

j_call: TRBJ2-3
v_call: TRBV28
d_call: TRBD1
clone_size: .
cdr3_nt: TGTGCCAGCAGTCGACAGGGGGCGGGGGGCACAGATACGCAGTATTTT
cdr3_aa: CASSRQGAGGTDTQYF

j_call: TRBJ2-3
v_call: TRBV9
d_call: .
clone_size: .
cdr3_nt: TGTGCCAGCAGCGTAGGTGCTTACGGGGGCACAGATACGCAGTATTTT
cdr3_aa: CASSVGAYGGTDTQYF

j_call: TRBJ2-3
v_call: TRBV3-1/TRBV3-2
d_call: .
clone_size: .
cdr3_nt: TGTGCCAGCAGCCAATGGTCCGCTAGCGGCACAGATACGCAGTATTTT
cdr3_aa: CASSQWSASGTDTQYF

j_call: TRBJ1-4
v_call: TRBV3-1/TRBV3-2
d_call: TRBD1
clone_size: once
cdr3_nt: TGTGCCAGCGGGGGGACAGGCCTTAATGAAAAACTGTTTTTT
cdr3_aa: CASGGTGLNEKLFF

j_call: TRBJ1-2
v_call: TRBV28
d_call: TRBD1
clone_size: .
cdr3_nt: TGTGCCAGCAGTTTAGAGGCGGCAGGGGGAGATGGCTACACCTTC
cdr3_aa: CASSLEAAGGDGYTF

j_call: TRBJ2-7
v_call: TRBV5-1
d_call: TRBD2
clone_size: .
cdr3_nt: TGCGCCAGCAGCTTGGTTGCGGGAGCTACCTACGAGCAGTACTTC
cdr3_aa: CASSLVAGATYEQYF

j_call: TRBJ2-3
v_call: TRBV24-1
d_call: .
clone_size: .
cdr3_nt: TGTGCCACCAGTGGAGTAGACAGGCACACAGATACGCAGTATTTT
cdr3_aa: CATSGVDRHTDTQYF

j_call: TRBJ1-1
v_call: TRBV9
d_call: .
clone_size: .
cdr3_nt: TGTGCCAGCAGCCCCCGGACAGACATCAACACTGAAGCTTTCTTT
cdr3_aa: CASSPRTDINTEAFF

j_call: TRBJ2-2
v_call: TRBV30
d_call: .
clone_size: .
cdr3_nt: TGTGCCTGGATACGGGGTGGCGGAGCGAACACCGGGGAGCTGTTTTTT
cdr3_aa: CAWIRGGGANTGELFF

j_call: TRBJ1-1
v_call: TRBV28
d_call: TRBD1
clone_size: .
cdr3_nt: TGTGCCTTAACACCCTGGACAGGGAAGTCTGAAGCTTTCTTT
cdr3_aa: CALTPWTGKSEAFF

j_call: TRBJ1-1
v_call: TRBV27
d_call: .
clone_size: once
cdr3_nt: TGTGCCAGCAGTTTAGAGAGGGGGACTGAAGCTTTCTTT
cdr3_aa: CASSLERGTEAFF

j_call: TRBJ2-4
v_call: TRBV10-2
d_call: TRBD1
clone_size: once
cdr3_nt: TGCGCCAGCAGTGAGTCGACAGGGGGCACCGTTCAGTACTTC
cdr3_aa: CASSESTGGTVQYF

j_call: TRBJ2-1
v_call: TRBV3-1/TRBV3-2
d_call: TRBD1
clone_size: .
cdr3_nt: TGTGCCAGCAGCCAAGGTAGTCTTCTGTGGACAGGTTCAGTGTACCTCTACAATGAGCAGTTCTTC
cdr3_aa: CASSQGSLLWTGSVYLYNEQFF

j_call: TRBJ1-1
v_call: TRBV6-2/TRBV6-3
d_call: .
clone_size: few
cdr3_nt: TGTGCCAGCAGTCCACATCAGGATAACACTGAAGCTTTCTTT
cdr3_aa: CASSPHQDNTEAFF

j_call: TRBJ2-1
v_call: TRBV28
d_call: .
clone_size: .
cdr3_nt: TGTGCCAGCAGCAGGCCCCAGGGGTCCTCCTACAATGAGCAGTTCTTC
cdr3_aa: CASSRPQGSSYNEQFF

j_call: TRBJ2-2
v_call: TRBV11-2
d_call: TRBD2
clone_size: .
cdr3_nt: TGTGCCAGCAGCCCGACTAGCGGGAACACCGGGGAGCTGTTTTTT
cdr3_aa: CASSPTSGNTGELFF